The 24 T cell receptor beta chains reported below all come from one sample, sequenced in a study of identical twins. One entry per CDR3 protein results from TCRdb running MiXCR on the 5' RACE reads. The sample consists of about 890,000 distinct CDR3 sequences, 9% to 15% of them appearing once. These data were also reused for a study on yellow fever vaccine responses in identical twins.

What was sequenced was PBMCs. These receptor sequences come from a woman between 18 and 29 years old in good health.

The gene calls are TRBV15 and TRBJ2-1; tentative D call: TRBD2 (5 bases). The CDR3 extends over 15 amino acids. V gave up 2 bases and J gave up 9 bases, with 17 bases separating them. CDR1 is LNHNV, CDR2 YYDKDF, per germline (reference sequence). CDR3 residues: CATSRRGVGEPEQFF. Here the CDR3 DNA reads TGTGCCACCAGCAGACGTGGCGTCGGGGAGCCTGAGCAGTTCTTC.

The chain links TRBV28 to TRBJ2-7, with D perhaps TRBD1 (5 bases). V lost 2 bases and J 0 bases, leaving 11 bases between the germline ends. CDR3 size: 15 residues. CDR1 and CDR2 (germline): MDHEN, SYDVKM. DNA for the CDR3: TGTGCCAGCAGTTTAGCAGGGTCCCGCTCCTACGAGCAGTACGTC. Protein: CASSLAGSRSYEQYV.

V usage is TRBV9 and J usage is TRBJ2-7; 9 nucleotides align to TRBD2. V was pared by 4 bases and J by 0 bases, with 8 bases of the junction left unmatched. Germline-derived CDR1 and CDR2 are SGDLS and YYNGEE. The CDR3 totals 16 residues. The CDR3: CASSPRVAGASYEQYF. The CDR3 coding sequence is TGTGCCAGCAGCCCTAGGGTAGCGGGAGCCTCCTACGAGCAGTACTTC.

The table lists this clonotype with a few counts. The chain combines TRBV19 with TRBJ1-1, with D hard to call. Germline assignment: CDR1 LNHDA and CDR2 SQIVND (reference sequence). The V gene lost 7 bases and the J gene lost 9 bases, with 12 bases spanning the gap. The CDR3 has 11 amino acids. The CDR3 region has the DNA TGTGCCAGTATCCACCTATCTAAAGCTTTCTTT. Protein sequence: CASIHLSKAFF.

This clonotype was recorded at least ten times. The CDR3 protein is CSASMASTDTQYF. CDR3 coding DNA: TGCAGTGCCTCAATGGCTAGCACAGATACGCAGTATTTT. The chain combines TRBV20-1 with TRBJ2-3; D unclear. The CDR3 is 13 amino acids. Trimming took 6 bases from V and 0 from J, leaving 10 bases between them. Germline V CDR1 and CDR2: DFQATT, SNEGSKA (reference sequence).

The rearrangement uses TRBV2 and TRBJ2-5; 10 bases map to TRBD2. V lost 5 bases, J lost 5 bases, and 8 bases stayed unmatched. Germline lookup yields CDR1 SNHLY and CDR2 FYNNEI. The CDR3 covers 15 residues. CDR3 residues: CASSPSGSFVETQYF. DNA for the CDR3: TGTGCCAGCAGTCCTAGCGGGAGCTTCGTGGAGACCCAGTACTTC.

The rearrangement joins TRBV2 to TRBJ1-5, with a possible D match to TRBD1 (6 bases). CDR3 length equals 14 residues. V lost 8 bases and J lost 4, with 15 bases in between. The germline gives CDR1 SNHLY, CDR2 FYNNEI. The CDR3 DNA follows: TGTGCCAGCCGTCGTGCGGGGGCGAATCAGCCCCAGCATTTT. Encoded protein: CASRRAGANQPQHF.

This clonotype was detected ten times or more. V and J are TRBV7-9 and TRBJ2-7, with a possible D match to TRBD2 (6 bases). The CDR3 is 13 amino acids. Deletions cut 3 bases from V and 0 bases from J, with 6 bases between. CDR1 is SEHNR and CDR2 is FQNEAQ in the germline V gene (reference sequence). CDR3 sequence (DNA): TGTGCCAGCAGCTTCGGGAGCTCCTACGAGCAGTACGTC. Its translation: CASSFGSSYEQYV.

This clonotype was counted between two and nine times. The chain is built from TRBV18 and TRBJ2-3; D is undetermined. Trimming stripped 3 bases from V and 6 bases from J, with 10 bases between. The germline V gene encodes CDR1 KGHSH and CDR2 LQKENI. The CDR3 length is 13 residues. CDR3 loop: CASSPSRGDTQYF. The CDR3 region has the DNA TGTGCCAGCTCACCCAGTCGCGGTGATACGCAGTATTTT.

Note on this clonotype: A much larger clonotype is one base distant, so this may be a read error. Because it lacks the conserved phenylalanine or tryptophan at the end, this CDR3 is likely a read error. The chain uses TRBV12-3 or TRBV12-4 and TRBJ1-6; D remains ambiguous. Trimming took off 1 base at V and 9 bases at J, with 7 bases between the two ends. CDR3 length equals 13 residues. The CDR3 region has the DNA TGTGCCAGCAGTTTAGGGGTGGGTTCACCCCTCCACATT. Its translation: CASSLGVGSPLHI.

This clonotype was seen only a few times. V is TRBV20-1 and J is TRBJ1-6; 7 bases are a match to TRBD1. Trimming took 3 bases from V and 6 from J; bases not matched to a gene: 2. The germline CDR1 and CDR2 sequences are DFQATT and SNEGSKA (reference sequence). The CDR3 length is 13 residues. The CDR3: CSARDRSNSPLHF. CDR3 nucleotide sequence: TGCAGTGCTAGGGACAGGAGTAATTCACCCCTCCACTTT.

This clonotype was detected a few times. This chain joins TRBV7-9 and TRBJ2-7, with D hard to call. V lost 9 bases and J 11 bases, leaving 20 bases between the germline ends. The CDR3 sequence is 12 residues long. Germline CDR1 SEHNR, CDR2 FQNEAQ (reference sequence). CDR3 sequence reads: CASILGIGPKYF. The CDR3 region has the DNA TGTGCCAGTATATTGGGGATTGGCCCGAAGTACTTC.

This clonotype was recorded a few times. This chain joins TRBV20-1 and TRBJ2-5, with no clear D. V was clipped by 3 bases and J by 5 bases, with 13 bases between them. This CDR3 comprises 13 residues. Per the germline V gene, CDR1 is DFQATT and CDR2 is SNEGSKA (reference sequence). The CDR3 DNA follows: TGCAGTGCTAGTTCAGTCGTGTTTGAGACCCAGTACTTC. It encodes CSASSVVFETQYF.

CDR3 residues: CASSTPASAQHF. The CDR3 DNA sequence: TGTGCCAGCAGCACACCAGCCTCAGCCCAGCATTTT. This sequence joins TRBV6-1 and TRBJ1-5; D unresolved. The CDR3 has 12 amino acids. CDR1 is MNHNS, CDR2 SASEGT, per germline. V was cut by 6 bases and J by 11 bases, with 14 bases left in between.

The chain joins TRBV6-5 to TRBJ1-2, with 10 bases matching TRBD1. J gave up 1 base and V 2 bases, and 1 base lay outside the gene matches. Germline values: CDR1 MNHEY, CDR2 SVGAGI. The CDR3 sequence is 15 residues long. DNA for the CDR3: TGTGCCAGCAGTTACGGACAGGGGGGTAACTATGGCTACACCTTC. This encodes CASSYGQGGNYGYTF.

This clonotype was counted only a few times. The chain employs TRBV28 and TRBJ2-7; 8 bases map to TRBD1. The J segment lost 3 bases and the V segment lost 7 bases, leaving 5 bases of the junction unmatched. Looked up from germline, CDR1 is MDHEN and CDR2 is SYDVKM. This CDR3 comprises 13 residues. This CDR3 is CASISGTGYEQYF. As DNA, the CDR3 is TGTGCCAGCATTTCCGGGACAGGCTACGAGCAGTACTTC.

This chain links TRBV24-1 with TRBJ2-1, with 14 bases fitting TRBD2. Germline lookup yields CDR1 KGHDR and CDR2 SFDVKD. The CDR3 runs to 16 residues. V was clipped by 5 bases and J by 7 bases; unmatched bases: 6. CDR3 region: CATSATTSGRGNEQFF. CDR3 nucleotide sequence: TGTGCCACCAGTGCAACGACTAGCGGGAGGGGAAATGAGCAGTTCTTC.

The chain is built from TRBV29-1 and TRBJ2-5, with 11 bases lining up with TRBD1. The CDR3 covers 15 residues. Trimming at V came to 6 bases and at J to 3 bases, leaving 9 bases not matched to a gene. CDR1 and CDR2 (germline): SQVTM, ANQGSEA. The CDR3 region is CSVYTPGQGEETQYF. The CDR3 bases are TGCAGCGTATATACACCGGGACAGGGGGAAGAGACCCAGTACTTC.

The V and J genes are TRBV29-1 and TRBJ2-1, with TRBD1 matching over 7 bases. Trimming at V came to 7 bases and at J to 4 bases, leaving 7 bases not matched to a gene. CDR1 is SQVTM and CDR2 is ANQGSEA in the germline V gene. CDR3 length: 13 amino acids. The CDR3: CSAGTETYNEQFF. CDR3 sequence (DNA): TGCAGCGCTGGGACAGAAACTTACAATGAGCAGTTCTTC.

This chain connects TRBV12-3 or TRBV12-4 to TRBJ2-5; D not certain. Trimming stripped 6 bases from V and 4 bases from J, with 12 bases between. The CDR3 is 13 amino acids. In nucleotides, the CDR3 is TGTGCCAGCAGACGGGCCCTGATAGAGACCCAGTACTTC. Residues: CASRRALIETQYF.

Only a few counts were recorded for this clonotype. The CDR3, as DNA: TGTGCCAGCAGCCAAGGGCAGCTTGAGCAGTTCTTC. Its protein is CASSQGQLEQFF. The chain employs TRBV3-1 and TRBJ2-1, with unresolved D. Per the germline V gene, CDR1 is LGHDT and CDR2 is YNNKEL (reference sequence). The CDR3 has 12 amino acids. The V end was cut by 1 base, the J end by 9 bases, with 7 bases between.

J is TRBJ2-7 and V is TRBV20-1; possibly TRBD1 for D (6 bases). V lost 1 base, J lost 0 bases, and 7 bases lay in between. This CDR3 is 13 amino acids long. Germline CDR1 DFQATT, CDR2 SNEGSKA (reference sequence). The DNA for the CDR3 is TGCAGTGCTAGAGGGACAGACTCCTACGAGCAGTACGTC. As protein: CSARGTDSYEQYV.

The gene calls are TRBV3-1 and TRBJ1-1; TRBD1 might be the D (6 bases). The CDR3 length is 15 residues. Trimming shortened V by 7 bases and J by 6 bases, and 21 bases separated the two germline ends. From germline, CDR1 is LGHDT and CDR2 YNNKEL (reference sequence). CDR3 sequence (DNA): TGTGCCAGCACTTCCGGGGGCGGCTTCGGGGCTGAAGCTTTCTTT. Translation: CASTSGGGFGAEAFF. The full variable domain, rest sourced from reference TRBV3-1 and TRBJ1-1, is DTAVSQTPKYLVTQMGNDKSIKCEQNLGHDTMYWYKQDSKKFLKIMFSYNNKELIINETVPNRFSPKSPDKAHLNLHINSLELGDSAVYFCASTSGGGFGAEAFFGQGTRLTVV.

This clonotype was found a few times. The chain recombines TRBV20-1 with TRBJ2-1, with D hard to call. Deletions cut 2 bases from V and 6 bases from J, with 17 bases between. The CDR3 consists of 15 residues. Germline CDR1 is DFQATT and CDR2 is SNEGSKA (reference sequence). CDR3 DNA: TGCAGTGCTAGATCCATATCTAGTTTTGGCAATGAGCAGTTCTTC. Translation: CSARSISSFGNEQFF.